Following are 3 T cell receptor beta chains from one sample sequenced in a study of blood T cell repertoires in COVID-19. The method was immunoSEQ multiplex PCR; TCRdb's version includes in-frame clones alone and lacks a portion of them. Among around 160,000 clones listed, about nine tenths were seen once. Sample: peripheral blood. The receptors were sampled from a human donor in a cohort sampled during active COVID-19.

This clone was seen just once. Other nucleotide sequences in the sample specify the same CDR3. The J gene is TRBJ1-1, the V gene TRBV6-2 or TRBV6-3; no reliable D call. Germline lookup yields CDR1 MNHEY and CDR2 SVGEGT. The germline V and J ends were trimmed by 0 bases and 5 bases, with 7 bases remaining between them. The CDR3 runs to 13 residues. DNA for the CDR3: TGTGCCAGCAGTTACTCCCGGGGTACTGAAGCTTTCTTT. It specifies CASSYSRGTEAFF.

The chain uses TRBV19 and TRBJ2-1, with TRBD2 matching over 10 bases. V trimming: 10 bases; J trimming: 6 bases; junction bases outside the gene matches: 12. Germline lookup yields CDR1 LNHDA and CDR2 SQIVND (reference sequence). CDR3 length: 15 amino acids. The CDR3 coding sequence is TGTGCCACGGAAGCGGGGGGGGAGCCCCGCAATGAGCAGTTCTTC. Translating gives CATEAGGEPRNEQFF.

The chain recombines TRBV5-1 with TRBJ2-7, with D perhaps matching TRBD2 (6 bases). The V end lost 0 bases, the J end lost 2 bases, and 12 bases lay between the germline ends. Germline V CDR1 and CDR2: SGHRS, YFSETQ. The CDR3 sequence is 15 residues long. CDR3 protein: CASSLEGTRTYEQYF. CDR3 in DNA: TGCGCCAGCAGCTTGGAGGGGACTCGTACCTACGAGCAGTACTTC.